The 13 T cell receptor beta chains below were found in one sample sequenced in a study of blood T cell repertoires in COVID-19. Sequencing used immunoSEQ multiplex PCR; TCRdb keeps in-frame clones, though not all of them. Of over 250,000 clones listed, around 87% are singletons. What was sequenced was PBMCs or T cells enriched from blood (not recorded which). All receptors come from a woman in her 30s who had recovered from COVID-19.

The rearrangement uses TRBV25-1 and TRBJ2-1, with a possible D match to TRBD1 (6 bases). V lost 3 bases and J lost 8, with 11 bases in between. The CDR3 sequence is 13 residues long. Per germline, CDR1 MGHDK and CDR2 SYGVNS. DNA of the CDR3: TGTGCCAGCAGTGATGGGGGCCAGTATGAGCAGTTCTTC. This encodes CASSDGGQYEQFF.

The rearrangement joins TRBV5-1 to TRBJ1-1; unclear D gene. Germline CDR1 and CDR2: SGHRS and YFSETQ. The V end was cut by 5 bases, the J end by 6 bases, with 26 bases between. The CDR3 is 17 amino acids. The CDR3 bases are TGCGCCAGCAGGCTGTTTGGGAATAGGAGGCAAATCGCTGAAGCTTTCTTT. Translating it yields CASRLFGNRRQIAEAFF. Variable domain in full (rest from reference TRBV5-1 and TRBJ1-1): KAGVTQTPRYLIKTRGQQVTLSCSPISGHRSVSWYQQTPGQGLQFLFEYFSETQRNKGNFPGRFSGRQFSNSRSEMNVSTLELGDSALYLCASRLFGNRRQIAEAFFGQGTRLTVV.

V is TRBV5-4 and J is TRBJ2-3; possible D gene TRBD2, 6 bases. CDR3 length: 14 residues. The germline CDR1 and CDR2 sequences are SGHNT and YYREEE (reference sequence). V lost 0 bases and J 1 base, leaving 6 bases between the germline ends. For the CDR3, the DNA is TGTGCCAGCAGCTTGGGGGAGGGCACAGATACGCAGTATTTT. Amino acid sequence: CASSLGEGTDTQYF.

The gene calls are TRBV18 and TRBJ1-1; D is possibly TRBD1 (6 bases). The ends were cut back, 0 bases at V and 4 bases at J, with 9 bases in the middle. Looked up from germline, CDR1 is KGHSH and CDR2 is LQKENI. The CDR3 sequence is 14 residues long. CDR3 amino acids: CASSPPGTITEAFF. DNA for the CDR3: TGTGCCAGCTCACCACCGGGGACAATCACTGAAGCTTTCTTT.

The rearrangement uses TRBV2 and TRBJ2-2, with TRBD2 matching 8 bases. Germline trimming cut 6 bases from V and 5 bases from J; bases unmatched to any gene: 8. The CDR3 totals 15 residues. CDR1 and CDR2 from the germline V gene are SNHLY and FYNNEI. In DNA form, the CDR3 reads TGTGCCAGCAGCGGCGGAAGCGGGGGTACCGGGGAGCTGTTTTTT. This gives the protein CASSGGSGGTGELFF. The whole variable domain, filled in from reference TRBV2 and TRBJ2-2, reads EPEVTQTPSHQVTQMGQEVILRCVPISNHLYFYWYRQILGQKVEFLVSFYNNEISEKSEIFDDQFSVERPDGSNFTLKIRSTKLEDSAMYFCASSGGSGGTGELFFGEGSRLTVL.

The chain recombines TRBV7-9 with TRBJ2-5, with 11 bases that match TRBD1. The trim removed 5 bases at V and 5 bases at J, leaving 4 bases unmatched. Germline loops: CDR1 SEHNR, CDR2 FQNEAQ (reference sequence). The CDR3 has 14 amino acids. The CDR3 loop reads CASSAGQGAETQYF. CDR3 coding DNA: TGTGCCAGCAGCGCCGGACAGGGGGCTGAGACCCAGTACTTC.

The chain has TRBV11-1 and TRBJ2-3, with 8 nucleotides matching TRBD2. This CDR3 has 14 residues. Unmatched junction bases numbered 5, after V lost 3 bases and J lost 6 bases. Germline V CDR1 and CDR2: SGHAT, FQDESV (reference sequence). The chain's CDR3 is CASSLTSERDTQYF. The CDR3 DNA follows: TGTGCCAGCAGCTTGACTAGCGAAAGGGATACGCAGTATTTT.

The rearrangement uses TRBV20-1 and TRBJ1-5; D ambiguous. CDR1 DFQATT and CDR2 SNEGSKA come from the germline V gene (reference sequence). This CDR3 contains 13 residues. Trimming left V 3 bases short and J 9 bases short, with 15 bases between. The CDR3 DNA follows: TGCAGTGCTAGTGCAAGCCTAAATAGGCCCCAGCATTTT. Translation gives CSASASLNRPQHF.

This chain connects TRBV19 to TRBJ1-1; D unresolved. V lost 8 bases and J 6 bases, leaving 13 bases between the germline ends. Germline CDR1 LNHDA, CDR2 SQIVND (reference sequence). This CDR3 comprises 12 residues. The CDR3 loop is CASATLGAEAFF. As DNA, the CDR3 is TGTGCCAGTGCGACTCTCGGGGCTGAAGCTTTCTTT.

The V call is TRBV5-5, the J call TRBJ2-1, with D perhaps matching TRBD1 (6 bases). The CDR3 contains 15 residues. Germline assignment: CDR1 SGHKS and CDR2 YYEKEE (reference sequence). The V end was cut by 4 bases, the J end by 0 bases, with 11 bases between. CDR3 DNA sequence: TGTGCCAGCAGCCGACAGGAAAGCTCCTACAATGAGCAGTTCTTC. This encodes CASSRQESSYNEQFF.

The chain couples TRBV3-1 (or the pseudogene TRBV3-2) to TRBJ2-2, with 8 bases lining up with TRBD2. In germline, CDR1 is LGHDT, CDR2 YNNKEL (reference sequence). CDR3 length equals 19 residues. V shed 1 base and J 4 bases; nucleotides not matched to a gene: 14. The DNA for the CDR3 is TGTGCCAGCAGCCAAGTTACAGCGGGGGCCCTAGGCAGCACCGGGGAGCTGTTTTTT. The encoded protein is CASSQVTAGALGSTGELFF.

The chain joins TRBV6-5 to TRBJ2-7; 8 bases map to TRBD1. The junction had 7 bases not matched to a gene; V was cut back by 6 bases and J by 6 bases. Looked up from germline, CDR1 is MNHEY and CDR2 is SVGAGI. This CDR3 is 13 amino acids long. The CDR3: CASSRTGQGEQYF. The DNA of the CDR3 is TGTGCCAGCAGCCGGACAGGGCAGGGCGAGCAGTACTTC.

V gene TRBV6-4 combines with J gene TRBJ1-1; perhaps TRBD1 as D (6 bases). V lost 6 bases and J lost 4, with 18 bases in between. Germline V gene lookup returns CDR1 MRHNA and CDR2 SNTAGT. The CDR3 has 15 amino acids. The chain's CDR3 is CASSRTATLGTEAFF. In DNA, the CDR3 is TGTGCCAGCAGCAGGACAGCGACCTTGGGCACTGAAGCTTTCTTT.